This T cell receptor beta chain is drawn from a study of T cell changes during pregnancy in multiple sclerosis. The table lists this clone with a count of one. The germline gives CDR1 PRHDT, CDR2 FYEKMQ (reference sequence). The germline V and J ends were trimmed by 8 bases and 0 bases, with 12 bases remaining between them. The CDR3 is 14 amino acids. Sequencing used immunoSEQ multiplex PCR; TCRdb keeps in-frame clones, though not all of them. The sample includes 50,000 to 70,000 clones, about nine tenths seen only once; the top ten take roughly 1.4%. The material sequenced was peripheral blood, taken in the second trimester of pregnancy. The clonotype was recovered from a female donor with multiple sclerosis, enrolled in a pregnancy study. The chain has TRBV13 and TRBJ2-3; D remains unclear. The DNA for the CDR3 is TGTGCCAGCTCAGGCCGAACTAGCACAGATACGCAGTATTTT. It yields the protein CASSGRTSTDTQYF.